One sample yielded the 17 T cell receptor beta chains listed below, sequenced in a study of T cell responses to AZD1222 COVID-19 vaccine. Some clones are missing from TCRdb's copy, which holds only in-frame ones; the method was immunoSEQ multiplex PCR. This sample has 95,000 to 110,000 clones, with roughly 88% found just once. Here the sequenced sample was peripheral blood, taken on day 0 of AZD1222 vaccination. Every receptor here comes from an adult in good health.

The chain couples TRBV6-1 to TRBJ1-5; D not resolved. Germline assignment: CDR1 MNHNS and CDR2 SASEGT. This CDR3 spans 12 amino acids. Trimming removed 0 bases at V and 5 bases at J, with 2 bases between. CDR3 sequence reads: CASSEAYQPQHF. The DNA for the CDR3 is TGTGCCAGCAGTGAAGCTTATCAGCCCCAGCATTTT.

This chain uses TRBV5-5 with TRBJ2-7; D unresolved. Trimming shortened V by 0 bases and J by 2 bases, and 12 bases separated the two germline ends. The CDR3 sequence is 15 residues long. Germline lookup yields CDR1 SGHKS and CDR2 YYEKEE (reference sequence). The CDR3 protein is CASSLGGTTPYEQYF. CDR3 nucleotides: TGTGCCAGCAGCTTGGGGGGTACTACCCCCTACGAGCAGTACTTC.

The chain uses TRBV4-1 and TRBJ1-5; D is unclear. CDR3 length equals 13 residues. Per the germline V gene, CDR1 is MGHRA and CDR2 is YSYEKL. The V gene lost 1 base and the J gene lost 4 bases, with 5 bases spanning the gap. Here the CDR3 reads CASSQGWNQPQHF. DNA of the CDR3: TGCGCCAGCAGCCAAGGGTGGAATCAGCCCCAGCATTTT.

The rearrangement joins TRBV6-1 to TRBJ1-5; perhaps TRBD1 as D (5 bases). The V gene lost 3 bases and the J gene lost 1 base, with 10 bases spanning the gap. Germline V lookup: CDR1 MNHNS, CDR2 SASEGT. The CDR3 covers 15 residues. The CDR3 sequence is CASSEGRISNQPQHF. The CDR3 DNA reads as TGTGCCAGCAGTGAGGGACGGATAAGCAATCAGCCCCAGCATTTT.

The chain couples TRBV5-8 to TRBJ2-5, with 9 bases that match TRBD2. Unmatched junction bases numbered 6, after V lost 1 base and J lost 5 bases. The germline V gene encodes CDR1 SGHTS and CDR2 YDEGEE. This CDR3 spans 15 amino acids. The chain's CDR3 is CASSLMRGGAETQYF. The CDR3 coding sequence is TGTGCCAGCAGCTTGATGCGGGGGGGCGCGGAGACCCAGTACTTC.

This chain uses TRBV6-5 with TRBJ2-3, with a weak D call TRBD2 (5 bases). V lost 4 bases, J lost 5 bases, and 7 bases lay in between. The CDR3 sequence is 12 residues long. Germline CDR1 and CDR2: MNHEY and SVGAGI. CDR3 protein: CASSSRGDTQYF. CDR3 bases: TGTGCCAGCAGTTCCCGGGGAGATACGCAGTATTTT.

The rearrangement uses TRBV4-2 and TRBJ1-1; no clear D gene. Per the germline V gene, CDR1 is LGHNA and CDR2 is YNFKEQ. This CDR3 is 11 amino acids long. Trimming stripped 0 bases from V and 6 bases from J, with 2 bases between. The CDR3 coding sequence is TGTGCCAGCAGCCAAGATTCTGAAGCTTTCTTT. Translation: CASSQDSEAFF.

This chain links TRBV19 with TRBJ1-2; no reliable D call. The germline V gene has CDR1 LNHDA and CDR2 SQIVND (reference sequence). The CDR3 contains 15 residues. V lost 6 bases and J 5 bases, leaving 19 bases between the germline ends. The CDR3 reads CASRPPWSMVYGYTF. In DNA, the CDR3 is TGTGCCAGTAGACCTCCCTGGTCTATGGTTTATGGCTACACCTTC.

The rearrangement joins TRBV5-8 to TRBJ2-7; no firm D call. V was clipped by 1 base and J by 3 bases, with 11 bases between them. The CDR3 is 14 residues long. In germline, CDR1 is SGHTS, CDR2 YDEGEE. The CDR3 DNA sequence: TGTGCCAGCAGCTTGAAAGGAGCCCTCTACGAGCAGTACTTC. This codes for CASSLKGALYEQYF.

The J gene is TRBJ1-2, the V gene TRBV6-5, with TRBD1 matching 12 bases. V shed 6 bases, J shed 2 bases, and the junction held 4 bases outside the gene matches. Germline lookup yields CDR1 MNHEY and CDR2 SVGAGI. The CDR3 is 15 amino acids. The CDR3 DNA reads TGTGCCAGCAGCCCCGGGACAGGGGGCAACTATGGCTACACCTTC. Translating it yields CASSPGTGGNYGYTF.

On this clone itself: Distinct nucleotide sequences in the sample also encode this CDR3. The rearrangement uses TRBV28 and TRBJ1-5, with unresolved D. Per the germline V gene, CDR1 is MDHEN and CDR2 is SYDVKM. V was shortened by 6 bases and J by 2 bases, with 2 bases between the two germline ends. The CDR3 is 11 residues long. The CDR3 loop is CASRGNQPQHF. The CDR3 coding sequence is TGTGCCAGCAGAGGCAATCAGCCCCAGCATTTT.

V is TRBV7-9 and J is TRBJ2-2, with D unresolved. The V gene's germline CDR1 is SEHNR and CDR2 FQNEAQ (reference sequence). Deletions cut 1 base from V and 0 bases from J, with 3 bases between. The CDR3 length is 14 residues. CDR3 nucleotides: TGTGCCAGCAGCTTAGGGACGAACACCGGGGAGCTGTTTTTT. Amino acids: CASSLGTNTGELFF.

CDR3 nucleotide sequence: TGTGCCAGCAGCGGGGGGCCAACTAGCGAATACGAGCAGTACTTC. Amino acid sequence: CASSGGPTSEYEQYF. This chain uses TRBV9 with TRBJ2-7; tentative D call: TRBD2 (7 bases). V lost 3 bases and J lost 4, with 17 bases in between. CDR3 length: 15 residues. The germline V gene has CDR1 SGDLS and CDR2 YYNGEE.

This rearrangement joins TRBV6-1 to TRBJ1-6; D gene unclear. The germline V gene has CDR1 MNHNS and CDR2 SASEGT. This CDR3 comprises 16 residues. Trimming removed 1 base at V and 9 bases at J, with 16 bases between. The CDR3 coding sequence is TGTGCCAGCAGTGAAGTTTATGTACAGAGCGGTTCACCCCTCCACTTT. This translates into CASSEVYVQSGSPLHF.

The chain joins TRBV2 to TRBJ1-4, with a tentative D call TRBD1 (6 bases). The V and J ends lost 0 bases and 7 bases respectively, with 15 bases between them. The CDR3 is made up of 16 amino acids. Germline V gene lookup returns CDR1 SNHLY and CDR2 FYNNEI. CDR3 DNA sequence: TGTGCCAGCAGTGAAGCGGGGGCAGGGGCGCTTGAAAAACTGTTTTTT. Residues: CASSEAGAGALEKLFF.

The rearrangement uses TRBV6-5 and TRBJ2-7; D ambiguous. The V end was cut by 0 bases, the J end by 7 bases, with 16 bases between. There are 15 residues in the CDR3. CDR1 and CDR2 (germline): MNHEY, SVGAGI. The chain's CDR3 is CASSYSTPRKHEQYF. In DNA form, the CDR3 reads TGTGCCAGCAGTTACTCGACTCCTAGGAAGCATGAGCAGTACTTC.

The V call is TRBV9, the J call TRBJ2-2, with D possibly TRBD2 on 5 matching bases. V was trimmed by 2 bases and J by 1 base, leaving 12 bases between them. Germline lookup yields CDR1 SGDLS and CDR2 YYNGEE. The CDR3 consists of 16 residues. The CDR3 sequence is CASSVRTWGNTGELFF. The CDR3 nucleotides are TGTGCCAGCAGCGTCCGGACTTGGGGGAACACCGGGGAGCTGTTTTTT. The complete variable domain, with remaining parts taken from reference TRBV9 and TRBJ2-2, reads DSGVTQTPKHLITATGQRVTLRCSPRSGDLSVYWYQQSLDQGLQFLIQYYNGEERAKGNILERFSAQQFPDLHSELNLSSLELGDSALYFCASSVRTWGNTGELFFGEGSRLTVL.